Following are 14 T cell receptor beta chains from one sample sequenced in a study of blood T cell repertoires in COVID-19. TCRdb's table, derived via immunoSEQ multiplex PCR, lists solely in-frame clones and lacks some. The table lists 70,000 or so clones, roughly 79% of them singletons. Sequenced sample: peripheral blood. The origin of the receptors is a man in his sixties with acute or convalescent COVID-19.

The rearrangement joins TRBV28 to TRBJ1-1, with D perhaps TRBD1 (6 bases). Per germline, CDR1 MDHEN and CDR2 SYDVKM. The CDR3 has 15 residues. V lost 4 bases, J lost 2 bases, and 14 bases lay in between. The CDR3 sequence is CASSSPGTLNTEAFF. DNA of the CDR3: TGTGCCAGCAGTTCCCCCGGGACACTCAACACTGAAGCTTTCTTT.

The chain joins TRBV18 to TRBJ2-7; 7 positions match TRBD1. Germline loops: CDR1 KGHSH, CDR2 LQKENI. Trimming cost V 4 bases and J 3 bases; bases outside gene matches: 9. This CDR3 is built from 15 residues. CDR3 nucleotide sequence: TGTGCCAGCTCACTCCGACAGGGAAGAGGCTACGAGCAGTACTTC. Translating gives CASSLRQGRGYEQYF. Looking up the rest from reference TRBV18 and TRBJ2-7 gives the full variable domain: NAGVMQNPRHLVRRRGQEARLRCSPMKGHSHVYWYRQLPEEGLKFMVYLQKENIIDESGMPKERFSAEFPKEGPSILRIQQVVRGDSAAYFCASSLRQGRGYEQYFGPGTRLTVT.

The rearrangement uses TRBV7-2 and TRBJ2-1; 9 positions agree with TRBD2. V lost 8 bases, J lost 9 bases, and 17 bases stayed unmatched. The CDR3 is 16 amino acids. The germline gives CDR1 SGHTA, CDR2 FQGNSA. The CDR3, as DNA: TGTGCCAGCTCCAGAAAACTTAGACTAGCGGATGGTGAGCAGTTCTTC. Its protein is CASSRKLRLADGEQFF.

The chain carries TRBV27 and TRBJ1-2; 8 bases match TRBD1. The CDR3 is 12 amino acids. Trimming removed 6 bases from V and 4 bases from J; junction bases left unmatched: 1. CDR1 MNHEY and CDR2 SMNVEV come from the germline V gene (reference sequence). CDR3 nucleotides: TGTGCCAGCAGCGACAGGGGCTATGGCTACACCTTC. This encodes CASSDRGYGYTF.

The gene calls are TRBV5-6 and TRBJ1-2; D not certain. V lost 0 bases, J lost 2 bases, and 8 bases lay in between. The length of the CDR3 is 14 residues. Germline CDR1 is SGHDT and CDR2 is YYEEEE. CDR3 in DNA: TGTGCCAGCAGCTTGGTTAGAGGAAACTATGGCTACACCTTC. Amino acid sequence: CASSLVRGNYGYTF. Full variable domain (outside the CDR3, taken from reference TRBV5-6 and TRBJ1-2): DAGVTQSPTHLIKTRGQQVTLRCSPKSGHDTVSWYQQALGQGPQFIFQYYEEEERQRGNFPDRFSGHQFPNYSSELNVNALLLGDSALYLCASSLVRGNYGYTFGSGTRLTVV.

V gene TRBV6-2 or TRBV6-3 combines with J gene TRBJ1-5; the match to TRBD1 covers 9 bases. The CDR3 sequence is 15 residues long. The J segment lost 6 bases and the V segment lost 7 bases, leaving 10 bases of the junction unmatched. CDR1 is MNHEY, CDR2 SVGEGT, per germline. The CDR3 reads CASNPTTGGSQPQHF. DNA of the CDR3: TGTGCCAGCAACCCGACAACAGGGGGCAGTCAGCCCCAGCATTTT.

The CDR3 protein is CASTLRGGKDQPQHF. Here the CDR3 DNA reads TGTGCCAGCACCCTTAGAGGGGGAAAGGATCAGCCCCAGCATTTT. The chain carries TRBV7-2 and TRBJ1-5, with D perhaps TRBD1 (6 bases). The germline CDR1 and CDR2 sequences are SGHTA and FQGNSA. The CDR3 length is 15 residues. V was pared by 7 bases and J by 5 bases, with 18 bases between.

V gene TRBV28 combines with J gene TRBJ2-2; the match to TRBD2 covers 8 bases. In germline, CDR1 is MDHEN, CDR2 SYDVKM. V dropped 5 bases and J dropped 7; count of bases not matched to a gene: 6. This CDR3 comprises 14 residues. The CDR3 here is CASSQTSVGGELFF. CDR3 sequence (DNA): TGTGCCAGCAGTCAGACTAGCGTAGGCGGGGAGCTGTTTTTT. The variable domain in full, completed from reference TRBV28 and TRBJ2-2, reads DVKVTQSSRYLVKRTGEKVFLECVQDMDHENMFWYRQDPGLGLRLIYFSYDVKMKEKGDIPEGYSVSREKKERFSLILESASTNQTSMYLCASSQTSVGGELFFGEGSRLTVL.

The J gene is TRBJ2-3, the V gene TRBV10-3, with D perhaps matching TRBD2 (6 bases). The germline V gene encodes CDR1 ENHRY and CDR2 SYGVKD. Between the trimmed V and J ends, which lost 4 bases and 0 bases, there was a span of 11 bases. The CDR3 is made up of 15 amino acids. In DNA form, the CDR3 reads TGTGCCATCAGTGTAGCAGGGACTAGCACAGATACGCAGTATTTT. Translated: CAISVAGTSTDTQYF.

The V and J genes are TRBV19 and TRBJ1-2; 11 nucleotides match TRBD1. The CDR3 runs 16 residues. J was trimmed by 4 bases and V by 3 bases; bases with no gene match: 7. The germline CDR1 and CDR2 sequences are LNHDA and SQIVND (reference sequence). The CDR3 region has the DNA TGTGCCAGTAGTATCGGTCGGACAGGGGGCGTCTATGGCTACACCTTC. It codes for CASSIGRTGGVYGYTF.

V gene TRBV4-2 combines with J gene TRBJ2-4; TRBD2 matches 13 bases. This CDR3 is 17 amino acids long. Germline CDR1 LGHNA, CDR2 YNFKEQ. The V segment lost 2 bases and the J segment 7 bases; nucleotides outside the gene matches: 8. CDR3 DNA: TGTGCCAGCAGCCAAAGGACTAGCGGGGGTCTGGAGAACATTCAGTACTTC. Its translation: CASSQRTSGGLENIQYF.

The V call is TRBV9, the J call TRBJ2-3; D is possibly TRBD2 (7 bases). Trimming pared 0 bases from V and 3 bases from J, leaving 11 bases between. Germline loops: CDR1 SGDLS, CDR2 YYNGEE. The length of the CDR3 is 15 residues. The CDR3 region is CASSVVGGPTDTQYF. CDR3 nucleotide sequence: TGTGCCAGCAGCGTAGTGGGGGGGCCGACAGATACGCAGTATTTT.

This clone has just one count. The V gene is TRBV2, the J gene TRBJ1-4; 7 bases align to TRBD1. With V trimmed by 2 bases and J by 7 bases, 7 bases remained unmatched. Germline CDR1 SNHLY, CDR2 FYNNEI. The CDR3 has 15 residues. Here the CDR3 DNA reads TGTGCCAGCAGTGAATTAGGTCAGGGGGGTGAAAAACTGTTTTTT. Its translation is CASSELGQGGEKLFF.

In nucleotides, the CDR3 is TGTGCCAGCAGCCAAGATTGGAGCGGGGGGGCCTATATTGAGCAGTTCTTC. Amino acid sequence: CASSQDWSGGAYIEQFF. The rearrangement uses TRBV4-2 and TRBJ2-1, with 10 bases matching TRBD2. The CDR3 contains 17 residues. V lost 0 bases to trimming and J lost 9 bases; unmatched junction nucleotides: 11. Germline lookup yields CDR1 LGHNA and CDR2 YNFKEQ.